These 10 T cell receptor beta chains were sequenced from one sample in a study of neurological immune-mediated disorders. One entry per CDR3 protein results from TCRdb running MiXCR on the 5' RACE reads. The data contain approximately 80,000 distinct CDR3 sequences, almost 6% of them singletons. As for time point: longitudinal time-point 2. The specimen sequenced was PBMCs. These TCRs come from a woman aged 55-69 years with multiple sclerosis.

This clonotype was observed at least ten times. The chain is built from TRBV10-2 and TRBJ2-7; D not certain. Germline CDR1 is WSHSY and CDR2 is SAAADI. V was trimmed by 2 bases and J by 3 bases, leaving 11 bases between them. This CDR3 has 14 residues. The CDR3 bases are TGCGCCAGCAGTGAGGTCGTAGGGAACTACGAGCAGTACTTC. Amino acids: CASSEVVGNYEQYF.

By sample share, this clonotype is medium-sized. CDR3 amino acids: CASSQTGVGVTEAFF. Written as DNA, the CDR3 is TGTGCCAGCAGCCAAACGGGAGTGGGTGTTACTGAAGCTTTCTTT. This rearrangement joins TRBV3-1 to TRBJ1-1; D remains unclear. The germline V gene encodes CDR1 LGHDT and CDR2 YNNKEL (reference sequence). CDR3 length: 15 amino acids. V lost 2 bases and J 5 bases, leaving 15 bases between the germline ends.

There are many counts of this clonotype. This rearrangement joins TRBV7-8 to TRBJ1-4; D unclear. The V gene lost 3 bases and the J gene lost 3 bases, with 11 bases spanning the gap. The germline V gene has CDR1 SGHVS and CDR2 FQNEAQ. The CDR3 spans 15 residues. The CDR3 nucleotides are TGTGCCAGCAGCTTTCTGCGGCAGGCTAATGAAAAACTGTTTTTT. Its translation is CASSFLRQANEKLFF.

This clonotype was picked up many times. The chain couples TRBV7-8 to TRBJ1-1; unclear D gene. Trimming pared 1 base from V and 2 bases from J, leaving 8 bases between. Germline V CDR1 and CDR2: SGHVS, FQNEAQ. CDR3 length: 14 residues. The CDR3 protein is CASSLGKDNTEAFF. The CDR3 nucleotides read TGTGCCAGCAGCTTAGGAAAAGATAACACTGAAGCTTTCTTT.

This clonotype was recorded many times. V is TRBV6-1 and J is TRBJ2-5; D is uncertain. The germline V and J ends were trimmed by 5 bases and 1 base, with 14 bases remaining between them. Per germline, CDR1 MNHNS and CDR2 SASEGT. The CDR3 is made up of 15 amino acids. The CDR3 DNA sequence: TGTGCCAGCAGTCCCCAAACGGCTCCCCAAGAGACCCAGTACTTC. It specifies CASSPQTAPQETQYF.

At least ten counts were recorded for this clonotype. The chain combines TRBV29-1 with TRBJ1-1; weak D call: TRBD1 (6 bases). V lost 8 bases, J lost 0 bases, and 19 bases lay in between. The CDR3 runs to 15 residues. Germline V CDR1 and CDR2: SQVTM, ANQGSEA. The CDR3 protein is CSPWGGAGMNTEAFF. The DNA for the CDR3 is TGCAGCCCCTGGGGGGGGGCGGGCATGAACACTGAAGCTTTCTTT.

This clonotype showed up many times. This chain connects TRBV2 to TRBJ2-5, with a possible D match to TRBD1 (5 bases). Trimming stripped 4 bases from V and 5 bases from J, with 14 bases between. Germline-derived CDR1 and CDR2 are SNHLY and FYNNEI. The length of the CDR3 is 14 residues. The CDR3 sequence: CASSAFGQGETQYF. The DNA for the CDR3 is TGTGCCAGCAGTGCGTTCGGCCAGGGTGAGACCCAGTACTTC.

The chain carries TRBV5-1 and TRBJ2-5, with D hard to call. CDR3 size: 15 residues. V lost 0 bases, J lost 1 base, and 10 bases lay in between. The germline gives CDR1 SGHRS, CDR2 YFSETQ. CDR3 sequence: CASSLAGFSQETQYF. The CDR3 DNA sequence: TGCGCCAGCAGCTTGGCCGGGTTCAGCCAAGAGACCCAGTACTTC.

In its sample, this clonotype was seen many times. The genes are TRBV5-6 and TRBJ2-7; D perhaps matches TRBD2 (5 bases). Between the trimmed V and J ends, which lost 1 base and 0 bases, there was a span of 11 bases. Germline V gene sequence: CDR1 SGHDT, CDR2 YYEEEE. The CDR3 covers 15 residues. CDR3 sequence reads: CASSLKEAVSYEQYF. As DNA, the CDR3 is TGTGCCAGCAGCTTGAAGGAGGCGGTCTCCTACGAGCAGTACTTC.

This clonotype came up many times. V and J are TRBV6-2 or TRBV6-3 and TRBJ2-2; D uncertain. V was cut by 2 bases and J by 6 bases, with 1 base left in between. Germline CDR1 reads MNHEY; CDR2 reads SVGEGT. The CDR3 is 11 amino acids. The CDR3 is CASSYAGELFF. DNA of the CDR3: TGTGCCAGCAGTTACGCCGGGGAGCTGTTTTTT.